This T cell receptor beta chain was sequenced during a study of OX40 agonist ivuxolimab in advanced cancers. Turning to the study itself: Three individuals attained partial responses, comprising one hepatocellular carcinoma case and two cutaneous melanoma cases.

V gave up 9 bases and J gave up 0 bases; unmatched junction bases: 5. The CDR3 has 14 residues. Germline CDR1 and CDR2: ENHRY and SYGVKD. Sequenced by immunoSEQ multiplex PCR; TCRdb stores in-frame clones only, minus some. The table shows tens of thousands of clones, with 92% occurring only once. The cohort excluded patients with autoimmune disease history or systemic immunosuppression. Sampling times: baseline, cycle 4 day 1, cycle 7 day 1. The sequencing used CD4+ or CD8+ T cells sorted from blood, collected in a trial of the OX40 agonist ivuxolimab. The receptor was isolated from an adult with an advanced solid tumor such as melanoma, head and neck, liver or kidney cancer. The gene calls are TRBV10-3 and TRBJ1-5, with 7 bases fitting TRBD1. The CDR3 region has the DNA TGTGCCATTGGACAGGAGGATAGCAATCAGCCCCAGCATTTT. It codes for CAIGQEDSNQPQHF.